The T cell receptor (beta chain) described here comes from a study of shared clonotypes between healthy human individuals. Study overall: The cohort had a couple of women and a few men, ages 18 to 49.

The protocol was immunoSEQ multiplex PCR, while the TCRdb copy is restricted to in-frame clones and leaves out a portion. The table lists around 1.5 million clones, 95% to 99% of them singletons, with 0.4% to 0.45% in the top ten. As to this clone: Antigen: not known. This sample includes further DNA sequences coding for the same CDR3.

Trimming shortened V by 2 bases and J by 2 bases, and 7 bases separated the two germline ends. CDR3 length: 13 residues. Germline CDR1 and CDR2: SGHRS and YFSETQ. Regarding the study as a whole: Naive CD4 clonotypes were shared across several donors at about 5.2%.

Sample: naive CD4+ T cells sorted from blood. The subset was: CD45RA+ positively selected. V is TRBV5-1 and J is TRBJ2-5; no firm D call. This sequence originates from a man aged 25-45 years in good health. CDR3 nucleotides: TGCGCCAGCAGCTTAGCAGTGCAAGAGACCCAGTACTTC. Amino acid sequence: CASSLAVQETQYF.